The 19 T cell receptor beta chains presented below share a single source sample, sequenced in a study of shared clonotypes between healthy human individuals (dated by TCRdb to 2019 to 2021). Library preparation used the immunoSEQ multiplex PCR assay. The clones in this table, taken by TCRdb from immuneACCESS, are in-frame only. Not every clone is retained; where verified, under half of the shortfall comes from an unresolved V gene, and the cause of the rest is unknown. This sample lists around 1.5 million clones; 98% were detected once. The biggest ten clones account for approximately 0.44% of the sample. Sequenced sample: naive CD4+ T cells sorted from blood. Sample cell subset or site, as interpreted from the label and publication: CD45RA+ positively selected. Source of these receptors: a man aged 25 to 45 in good health.

CDR3 region: CASSPTRQGPTYEQYF. The CDR3 nucleotides are TGTGCCAGCTCACCAACCCGACAGGGGCCAACCTACGAGCAGTACTTC. This chain uses TRBV18 with TRBJ2-7, with TRBD1 matching 8 bases. Germline V gene lookup returns CDR1 KGHSH and CDR2 LQKENI. The CDR3 length is 16 residues. The V and J ends lost 2 bases and 2 bases, in that order; junction bases with no gene match: 8.

The V and J genes are TRBV5-1 and TRBJ2-7; 10 bases fit TRBD2. This CDR3 is built from 15 residues. With V trimmed by 4 bases and J by 4 bases, 8 bases remained unmatched. Per germline, CDR1 SGHRS and CDR2 YFSETQ. CDR3 in DNA: TGCGCCAGCAGCGGAACAACGGGACTAGCGTACGAGCAGTACTTC. Its protein product is CASSGTTGLAYEQYF.

The gene calls are TRBV4-1 and TRBJ2-1, with a weak D call TRBD2 (5 bases). Trimming removed 4 bases from V and 2 bases from J, with 12 bases in between. The CDR3 runs 15 residues. Germline assignment: CDR1 MGHRA and CDR2 YSYEKL. CDR3 sequence reads: CASSLRLAAYNEQFF. In DNA form, the CDR3 reads TGCGCCAGCAGCCTTCGGCTAGCCGCCTACAATGAGCAGTTCTTC.

The rearrangement uses TRBV5-1 and TRBJ2-1, with 15 positions matching TRBD2. V was pared by 4 bases and J by 6 bases, with 5 bases of the junction left unmatched. The CDR3 spans 16 residues. Germline V gene sequence: CDR1 SGHRS, CDR2 YFSETQ. The CDR3 reads CASSLGLAGGANEQFF. The DNA of the CDR3 is TGCGCCAGCAGCCTAGGACTAGCGGGAGGGGCCAATGAGCAGTTCTTC.

The chain carries TRBV5-4 and TRBJ2-7; 11 bases line up with TRBD2. Germline trimming cut 4 bases from V and 7 bases from J; bases unmatched to any gene: 10. The CDR3 has 15 residues. Germline CDR1 SGHNT, CDR2 YYREEE (reference sequence). CDR3: CASSPAQLAGAEQYF. The CDR3 region has the DNA TGTGCCAGCAGCCCTGCCCAACTAGCGGGAGCTGAGCAGTACTTC.

The chain joins TRBV27 to TRBJ2-7; D perhaps matches TRBD1 (6 bases). There are 14 residues in the CDR3. Trimming stripped 4 bases from V and 7 bases from J, with 17 bases between. Per the germline V gene, CDR1 is MNHEY and CDR2 is SMNVEV (reference sequence). This CDR3 reads CASSYRGQRREQYF. In DNA, the CDR3 is TGTGCCAGCAGTTATCGCGGACAGAGGAGGGAGCAGTACTTC.

A single count supports this clone. V gene TRBV5-4 combines with J gene TRBJ2-5; no firm D call. V was pared by 0 bases and J by 5 bases, with 11 bases between. Per germline, CDR1 SGHNT and CDR2 YYREEE (reference sequence). This CDR3 has 14 amino acids. The CDR3 reads CASSLALERETQYF. CDR3 nucleotides: TGTGCCAGCAGCTTGGCGCTCGAAAGGGAGACCCAGTACTTC.

The chain carries TRBV5-5 and TRBJ2-5; 9 bases are a match to TRBD2. CDR3 length: 15 amino acids. Germline V lookup: CDR1 SGHKS, CDR2 YYEKEE (reference sequence). J gave up 5 bases and V 4 bases, and 9 bases lay outside the gene matches. CDR3 nucleotide sequence: TGTGCCAGCAGCCATCCCCTAGCGGGACGGGAGACCCAGTACTTC. This sequence encodes CASSHPLAGRETQYF.

A few counts support this clone. Other nucleotide sequences from this sample produce the same CDR3. The V gene is TRBV5-1, the J gene TRBJ2-7, with 7 bases lining up with TRBD1. The V segment lost 1 base and the J segment 0 bases; nucleotides outside the gene matches: 1. Germline CDR1 reads SGHRS; CDR2 reads YFSETQ. This CDR3 has 14 amino acids. CDR3 amino acids: CASSLTGASYEQYF. CDR3 coding DNA: TGCGCCAGCAGCTTGACAGGGGCCTCCTACGAGCAGTACTTC. Supplemented by reference TRBV5-1 and TRBJ2-7, the full variable domain reads KAGVTQTPRYLIKTRGQQVTLSCSPISGHRSVSWYQQTPGQGLQFLFEYFSETQRNKGNFPGRFSGRQFSNSRSEMNVSTLELGDSALYLCASSLTGASYEQYFGPGTRLTVT.

Here the CDR3 DNA reads TGTGCCAGCAGTGAACACAGGGGATCCGGGTATAGCAATCAGCCCCAGCATTTT. Translation gives CASSEHRGSGYSNQPQHF. The J gene is TRBJ1-5, the V gene TRBV6-1; 7 bases map to TRBD1. Germline V gene lookup returns CDR1 MNHNS and CDR2 SASEGT. The CDR3 has 18 residues. Trimming took 2 bases from V and 0 from J; bases not matched to a gene: 10.

V is TRBV7-9 and J is TRBJ1-4; D is possibly TRBD1 (6 bases). The ends were cut back, 0 bases at V and 7 bases at J, with 9 bases in the middle. Germline CDR1 SEHNR, CDR2 FQNEAQ (reference sequence). This CDR3 contains 14 residues. CDR3 coding DNA: TGTGCCAGCAGCTTAGCAGGGGGGTCTGAAAAACTGTTTTTT. Protein: CASSLAGGSEKLFF.

The V and J genes are TRBV7-2 and TRBJ2-7, with a weak D call TRBD2 (6 bases). V shed 4 bases and J shed 0 bases, with 13 bases lying between them. The CDR3 length is 15 residues. CDR1 is SGHTA, CDR2 FQGNSA, per germline. The CDR3 loop reads CASSSHASASYEQYF. The CDR3 DNA follows: TGTGCCAGCAGCTCCCACGCTAGCGCCTCCTACGAGCAGTACTTC. The full variable domain, completed using reference TRBV7-2 and TRBJ2-7, is GAGVSQSPSNKVTEKGKDVELRCDPISGHTALYWYRQSLGQGLEFLIYFQGNSAPDKSGLPSDRFSAERTGGSVSTLTIQRTQQEDSAVYLCASSSHASASYEQYFGPGTRLTVT.

In the case of this clone: Other nucleotide sequences from this sample produce the same CDR3. The chain is built from TRBV28 and TRBJ2-1; 11 bases line up with TRBD2. CDR3 length: 15 amino acids. The J segment lost 6 bases and the V segment lost 5 bases, leaving 6 bases of the junction unmatched. Per germline, CDR1 MDHEN and CDR2 SYDVKM. The CDR3 DNA sequence: TGTGCCAGCAGTCCTACTAGCGGGAGTCTCAATGAGCAGTTCTTC. It specifies CASSPTSGSLNEQFF. Together with reference TRBV28 and TRBJ2-1, the CDR3 gives the full variable domain: DVKVTQSSRYLVKRTGEKVFLECVQDMDHENMFWYRQDPGLGLRLIYFSYDVKMKEKGDIPEGYSVSREKKERFSLILESASTNQTSMYLCASSPTSGSLNEQFFGPGTRLTVL.

As concerns this clone: Other DNA sequences in this sample translate to the same CDR3. The chain uses TRBV7-9 and TRBJ2-5; 7 nucleotides line up with TRBD1. V was pared by 5 bases and J by 0 bases, with 3 bases of the junction left unmatched. CDR3 length: 14 amino acids. The V gene's germline CDR1 is SEHNR and CDR2 FQNEAQ (reference sequence). CDR3 residues: CASSQTGYQETQYF. Written as DNA, the CDR3 is TGTGCCAGCAGCCAGACAGGGTACCAAGAGACCCAGTACTTC.

The V gene is TRBV6-5, the J gene TRBJ1-2; D is possibly TRBD1 (5 bases). This CDR3 spans 14 amino acids. Trimming shortened V by 2 bases and J by 0 bases, and 7 bases separated the two germline ends. CDR1 is MNHEY, CDR2 SVGAGI, per germline. Here the CDR3 DNA reads TGTGCCAGCAGTTACAAAGGGGCTAACTATGGCTACACCTTC. Its translation: CASSYKGANYGYTF.

The rearrangement links TRBV14 to TRBJ2-3; D not certain. Germline V gene lookup returns CDR1 SGHDN and CDR2 FVKESK. The CDR3 is 13 residues long. V shed 6 bases and J shed 3 bases, with 10 bases lying between them. In nucleotides, the CDR3 is TGTGCCAGCAGATTCGGTGTAACAGATACGCAGTATTTT. Its translation is CASRFGVTDTQYF.

This clone was counted a few times. This specimen includes other DNA sequences encoding the same CDR3. The chain has TRBV7-9 and TRBJ1-4; D perhaps matches TRBD1 (5 bases). The CDR3 is 14 amino acids. V was clipped by 1 base and J by 8 bases, with 11 bases between them. Germline assignment: CDR1 SEHNR and CDR2 FQNEAQ (reference sequence). The CDR3 protein is CASSLGGVGEKLFF. CDR3 nucleotide sequence: TGTGCCAGCAGCTTAGGGGGCGTAGGAGAAAAACTGTTTTTT.

This chain joins TRBV7-3 and TRBJ2-7; maybe TRBD2 (5 bases). Trimming cost V 5 bases and J 2 bases, with 19 bases left between them. The CDR3 is made up of 16 amino acids. Germline V lookup: CDR1 SGHTA, CDR2 FQGTGA. CDR3 protein: CASSPMFTGKTYEQYF. The CDR3, as DNA: TGTGCCAGCAGCCCCATGTTCACGGGGAAGACCTACGAGCAGTACTTC.

The chain is built from TRBV4-1 and TRBJ2-1, with 12 nucleotides matching TRBD2. Losses at the gene ends were 0 bases for V and 8 bases for J; bases not matched to a gene: 11. The germline V gene encodes CDR1 MGHRA and CDR2 YSYEKL. The CDR3 has 18 residues. CDR3 region: CASSQDTTSGRSRYEQFF. The CDR3 DNA is TGCGCCAGCAGCCAAGATACGACTAGCGGGAGATCTAGGTATGAGCAGTTCTTC.